This T cell receptor (beta chain) was captured by sequencing in a study of Tregs in tolerant kidney transplant recipients. Study results and caveats: No direct test of biological reproducibility was done here.

TCRdb keeps only in-frame clones here, not all; method: immunoSEQ multiplex PCR. The sample consists of 75,000 to 95,000 clones, 90% to 95% of them appearing once. Germline values: CDR1 MNHEY, CDR2 SMNVEV (reference sequence). Trimming took off 3 bases at V and 2 bases at J, with 22 bases between the two ends. This CDR3 contains 18 residues. This clone appeared once. Its antigen is as yet unknown. The sample comprised CD8+ T cells from blood. The chain uses TRBV27 and TRBJ2-5, with D perhaps TRBD1 (6 bases). The clonotype originates from a human donor in good health. The CDR3 here is CASSFSSIRDKMQETQYF. CDR3 DNA sequence: TGTGCCAGCAGTTTCTCCTCTATCCGGGACAAAATGCAAGAGACCCAGTACTTC.